Presented here are 8 T cell receptor beta chains from one specimen sequenced in a study of Tregs in tolerant kidney transplant recipients (dated by TCRdb to the late 2010s). Library generation was performed with the immunoSEQ multiplex PCR assay. TCRdb took over this immuneACCESS table, retaining in-frame rearrangements with V and J assigned. Such tables are incomplete; in checked studies, under half of the missing clones stem from an unresolved V gene, and the remainder is unexplained. Within this sample are over 50,000 clones, with approximately 82% of them counted one time only. 4% to 6.5% of the sample comes from the top ten. The sample comprised CD4+ T cells from blood. These receptors all come from a human donor in good health.

This rearrangement joins TRBV15 to TRBJ2-7, with 8 bases lining up with TRBD2. Unmatched junction bases numbered 3, after V lost 3 bases and J lost 2 bases. Germline CDR1 is LNHNV and CDR2 is YYDKDF (reference sequence). This CDR3 spans 14 amino acids. The chain's CDR3 is CATSSGGVAYEQYF. The CDR3 DNA reads as TGTGCCACCAGCAGCGGGGGGGTTGCCTACGAGCAGTACTTC.

The chain links TRBV9 to TRBJ1-2; D remains unclear. This CDR3 comprises 15 residues. The ends were cut back, 5 bases at V and 0 bases at J, with 14 bases in the middle. Germline CDR1 is SGDLS and CDR2 is YYNGEE. The CDR3 DNA reads TGTGCCAGCAGTGCCTCCGCAGGCGCTAACTATGGCTACACCTTC. It translates to CASSASAGANYGYTF.

The chain is built from TRBV29-1 and TRBJ2-7; D is unclear. The CDR3 contains 15 residues. Trimming pared 0 bases from V and 3 bases from J, leaving 15 bases between. Germline V lookup: CDR1 SQVTM, CDR2 ANQGSEA. The CDR3 DNA reads as TGCAGCGTTGAAGACCTGGCGCCCTCTGGCTACGAGCAGTACTTC. Translating it yields CSVEDLAPSGYEQYF.

The V gene is TRBV27, the J gene TRBJ2-2; D uncertain. The CDR3 covers 16 residues. In germline, CDR1 is MNHEY, CDR2 SMNVEV (reference sequence). Trimming took off 6 bases at V and 5 bases at J, with 19 bases between the two ends. The DNA of the CDR3 is TGTGCCAGCAGCGACCGGGTAGGGTCGGGTACCGGGGAGCTGTTTTTT. Translated, it gives CASSDRVGSGTGELFF.

On this clone itself: One end of the junction fails to match germline, which may point to a read error. The DNA of the CDR3 is TGTGCCAGCAGTTTAGGGACAGTGGCAGAAAAACTGTTTTTT. It yields the protein CASSLGTVAEKLFF. The gene calls are TRBV11-2 and TRBJ1-4, with 7 bases identical to TRBD1. The CDR3 sequence is 14 residues long. CDR1 and CDR2 from the germline V gene are SGHAT and FQNNGV.

CDR3 protein: CASSSGTSIANEQFF. CDR3 in DNA: TGTGCCAGCAGCTCCGGGACTAGCATCGCCAATGAGCAGTTCTTC. The chain couples TRBV7-3 to TRBJ2-1; TRBD2 matches 9 bases. CDR1 and CDR2 (germline): SGHTA, FQGTGA. This CDR3 region has 15 residues. V was clipped by 4 bases and J by 6 bases; unmatched bases: 7.

A single count supports this clone. The chain uses TRBV28 and TRBJ1-2, with unresolved D. The germline CDR1 and CDR2 sequences are MDHEN and SYDVKM. The CDR3 has 13 residues. V was cut by 7 bases and J by 6 bases, with 15 bases left in between. Here the CDR3 reads CASTLPGKDGYTF. The CDR3 nucleotides read TGTGCCAGCACCCTCCCGGGTAAGGATGGCTACACCTTC.

The V gene is TRBV7-8, the J gene TRBJ1-2, with D unclear. This CDR3 comprises 15 residues. The V and J ends lost 4 bases and 5 bases respectively, with 17 bases between them. CDR1 is SGHVS, CDR2 FQNEAQ, per germline. This chain's CDR3 is CASSSLLGVPYGYTF. In nucleotides, the CDR3 is TGTGCCAGCAGCTCTCTTTTGGGCGTACCGTATGGCTACACCTTC.